The next 22 T cell receptor beta chains were all read from a single sample in a study of vaccination effects on CD4 cells after COVID-19. Assay used: immunoSEQ multiplex PCR; TCRdb lists only in-frame clones, some missing. This table has roughly 30,000 clones, approximately 63% appearing once. Cultured cells yielded isolated CD4+ T cells after approximately nine days. The antigens of these receptors remain unknown. Sequences were derived from CD4+ T cells from PBMCs cultured without peptide, sampled before COVID-19 vaccination. The origin of the receptors is a human donor who received a COVID-19 vaccine.

This clone appeared a few times. The chain uses TRBV6-4 and TRBJ1-6; 8 nucleotides line up with TRBD1. The CDR3 loop spans 14 amino acids. Unmatched junction bases numbered 6, after V lost 4 bases and J lost 10 bases. The germline gives CDR1 MRHNA, CDR2 SNTAGT. CDR3 in DNA: TGTGCCAGCAGTGCTGGACAGGGTGGCTCACCCCTCCACTTT. Its protein product is CASSAGQGGSPLHF.

This chain uses TRBV2 with TRBJ1-1, with TRBD1 identical over 7 bases. This CDR3 contains 15 residues. Germline CDR1 is SNHLY and CDR2 is FYNNEI. V lost 3 bases to trimming and J lost 0 bases; unmatched junction nucleotides: 4. CDR3 amino acids: CASSERTGMNTEAFF. The CDR3 region has the DNA TGTGCCAGCAGTGAGAGGACAGGCATGAACACTGAAGCTTTCTTT.

This sequence joins TRBV20-1 and TRBJ1-2; 8 bases map to TRBD1. Germline CDR1 reads DFQATT; CDR2 reads SNEGSKA (reference sequence). The J segment lost 7 bases and the V segment lost 3 bases, leaving 7 bases of the junction unmatched. The CDR3 totals 13 residues. The CDR3: CSASPQGAVGYTF. The CDR3, as DNA: TGCAGTGCTAGTCCTCAGGGGGCCGTTGGCTACACCTTC.

The chain links TRBV15 to TRBJ2-1; D is perhaps TRBD2 (5 bases). Trimming took off 0 bases at V and 5 bases at J, with 8 bases between the two ends. The CDR3 is made up of 14 amino acids. Germline values: CDR1 LNHNV, CDR2 YYDKDF (reference sequence). The CDR3 region has the DNA TGTGCCACCAGCAGAGATCCGGGGAACAATGAGCAGTTCTTC. Translating gives CATSRDPGNNEQFF. The full variable domain, rest sourced from reference TRBV15 and TRBJ2-1, is DAMVIQNPRYQVTQFGKPVTLSCSQTLNHNVMYWYQQKSSQAPKLLFHYYDKDFNNEADTPDNFQSRRPNTSFCFLDIRSPGLGDTAMYLCATSRDPGNNEQFFGPGTRLTVL.

J is TRBJ1-6 and V is TRBV6-5; D remains unclear. CDR1 is MNHEY, CDR2 SVGAGI, per germline. The CDR3 is 12 residues long. V was shortened by 6 bases and J by 7 bases, with 7 bases between the two germline ends. CDR3 region: CASRGINSPLHF. CDR3 sequence (DNA): TGTGCCAGCAGGGGGATAAATTCACCCCTCCACTTT.

V usage is TRBV5-1 and J usage is TRBJ2-5, with D maybe TRBD2 (6 bases). The ends were cut back, 5 bases at V and 4 bases at J, with 9 bases in the middle. Germline V gene data show CDR1 as SGHRS and CDR2 as YFSETQ. The CDR3 length is 12 residues. The CDR3 reads CASSGGLETQYF. The CDR3 DNA reads TGCGCCAGCAGTGGAGGGTTAGAGACCCAGTACTTC.

The V and J genes are TRBV24-1 and TRBJ1-1; D gene ambiguous. V was pared by 6 bases and J by 3 bases, with 13 bases between. Per the germline V gene, CDR1 is KGHDR and CDR2 is SFDVKD. The CDR3 length is 14 residues. The chain's CDR3 is CATSPADRDTEAFF. DNA of the CDR3: TGTGCCACCAGTCCGGCCGATCGGGACACTGAAGCTTTCTTT.

This chain uses TRBV6-5 with TRBJ1-5, with TRBD1 matching 7 bases. Germline CDR1 MNHEY, CDR2 SVGAGI. Trimming removed 6 bases from V and 5 bases from J; junction bases left unmatched: 10. The CDR3 has 15 amino acids. The CDR3 loop is CASRPQGWEDQPQHF. DNA of the CDR3: TGTGCCAGCAGGCCACAGGGGTGGGAAGATCAGCCCCAGCATTTT.

By its share, this clone is medium-sized. The chain employs TRBV6-2 or TRBV6-3 and TRBJ2-1; weak D call: TRBD2 (6 bases). The germline V gene encodes CDR1 MNHEY and CDR2 SVGEGT. The CDR3 sequence is 16 residues long. The V and J ends lost 2 bases and 7 bases respectively, with 18 bases between them. CDR3: CASSYIPLLAWNEQFF. CDR3 nucleotide sequence: TGTGCCAGCAGTTACATCCCCCTACTAGCTTGGAATGAGCAGTTCTTC.

The chain combines TRBV15 with TRBJ1-4, with D tentatively TRBD1 (5 bases). From germline, CDR1 is LNHNV and CDR2 YYDKDF (reference sequence). Trimming took off 1 base at V and 7 bases at J, with 7 bases between the two ends. The length of the CDR3 is 13 residues. The CDR3 here is CATSRVQGEKLFF. In DNA, the CDR3 is TGTGCCACCAGCAGAGTTCAGGGTGAAAAACTGTTTTTT.

This clone occurred a few times. The V gene is TRBV3-1 (or the pseudogene TRBV3-2), the J gene TRBJ1-6; tentatively, D is TRBD1 (6 bases). The CDR3 runs to 14 residues. Germline loops: CDR1 LGHDT, CDR2 YNNKEL (reference sequence). Trimming took off 4 bases at V and 8 bases at J, with 12 bases between the two ends. The CDR3 bases are TGTGCCAGCAGCCCACAGGGATCACATTCACCCCTCCACTTT. Translated, it gives CASSPQGSHSPLHF.

V and J are TRBV7-9 and TRBJ1-5; D may be TRBD1 (6 bases). The CDR3 has 14 residues. The V and J ends lost 5 bases and 5 bases respectively, with 13 bases between them. The germline gives CDR1 SEHNR, CDR2 FQNEAQ (reference sequence). CDR3 sequence (DNA): TGTGCCAGCAGCCCACAGGGTAATGATCAGCCCCAGCATTTT. This sequence encodes CASSPQGNDQPQHF.

V is TRBV24-1 and J is TRBJ2-3; no clear D. V was cut by 6 bases and J by 1 base, with 7 bases left in between. CDR1 and CDR2 (germline): KGHDR, SFDVKD. This CDR3 is 13 amino acids long. CDR3 in amino acids: CATSISGTDTQYF. The CDR3, as DNA: TGTGCCACCAGTATTTCAGGCACAGATACGCAGTATTTT.

The chain recombines TRBV5-4 with TRBJ2-7; TRBD1 might be the D (6 bases). The CDR3 is 15 residues long. The V gene's germline CDR1 is SGHNT and CDR2 YYREEE (reference sequence). The V and J ends lost 1 base and 2 bases respectively, with 13 bases between them. CDR3 sequence reads: CASSLPGHIPYEQYF. CDR3 in DNA: TGTGCCAGCAGCTTGCCGGGACATATCCCCTACGAGCAGTACTTC.

This rearrangement joins TRBV10-3 to TRBJ2-7; TRBD2 might be the D (5 bases). This CDR3 comprises 12 residues. Trimming cost V 4 bases and J 6 bases, with 10 bases left between them. CDR1 is ENHRY and CDR2 is SYGVKD in the germline V gene. The CDR3 coding sequence is TGTGCCATCAGTGGTAGGGAGATCGAGCAGTACTTC. Its translation: CAISGREIEQYF.

This chain links TRBV6-5 with TRBJ2-1; 8 bases map to TRBD2. The V segment lost 2 bases and the J segment 6 bases; nucleotides outside the gene matches: 6. Germline loops: CDR1 MNHEY, CDR2 SVGAGI. The CDR3 totals 15 residues. The CDR3 DNA reads TGTGCCAGCAGTTACCCCGGGGGGGGGTCCAATGAGCAGTTCTTC. Protein sequence: CASSYPGGGSNEQFF.

CDR3 protein: CASSDWAEKETQYF. DNA of the CDR3: TGTGCCAGCAGCGATTGGGCGGAAAAAGAGACCCAGTACTTC. The V call is TRBV3-1 (or the pseudogene TRBV3-2), the J call TRBJ2-5, with unresolved D. This CDR3 has 14 amino acids. The ends were cut back, 5 bases at V and 3 bases at J, with 13 bases in the middle. Germline values: CDR1 LGHDT, CDR2 YNNKEL (reference sequence).

Only one count was recorded for this clone. This chain connects TRBV6-2 or TRBV6-3 to TRBJ2-3, with TRBD2 identical over 7 bases. The J segment lost 2 bases and the V segment lost 2 bases, leaving 4 bases of the junction unmatched. CDR1 is MNHEY and CDR2 is SVGEGT in the germline V gene. CDR3 length: 15 residues. The CDR3 protein is CASSYASGITDTQYF. The CDR3 nucleotides are TGTGCCAGCAGTTACGCTAGCGGCATCACAGATACGCAGTATTTT.

The count of this clone is one. The chain has TRBV18 and TRBJ1-5; maybe TRBD1 (5 bases). This CDR3 has 15 residues. V was clipped by 3 bases and J by 5 bases, with 14 bases between them. CDR1 and CDR2 (germline): KGHSH, LQKENI. The DNA for the CDR3 is TGTGCCAGCTCACCCGGGACCAGCCGATATCAGCCCCAGCATTTT. Translating gives CASSPGTSRYQPQHF. Full variable domain (rest looked up from reference TRBV18 and TRBJ1-5): NAGVMQNPRHLVRRRGQEARLRCSPMKGHSHVYWYRQLPEEGLKFMVYLQKENIIDESGMPKERFSAEFPKEGPSILRIQQVVRGDSAAYFCASSPGTSRYQPQHFGDGTRLSIL.

This clone was picked up one time. This chain connects TRBV24-1 to TRBJ2-1; 8 bases fit TRBD1. From germline, CDR1 is KGHDR and CDR2 SFDVKD. The CDR3 consists of 16 residues. V gave up 4 bases and J gave up 6 bases; unmatched junction bases: 10. CDR3 region: CATSDQTGALFNEQFF. DNA for the CDR3: TGTGCCACCAGTGACCAGACAGGGGCCCTATTCAATGAGCAGTTCTTC.

In this sample, this clone turned up once. The CDR3 protein is CASSMILAGKETQYF. The DNA for the CDR3 is TGTGCCAGTAGTATGATTCTAGCGGGGAAAGAGACCCAGTACTTC. This chain connects TRBV19 to TRBJ2-5, with 9 bases lining up with TRBD2. Trimming at V came to 3 bases and at J to 3 bases, leaving 5 bases not matched to a gene. The CDR3 extends over 15 amino acids. Germline V CDR1 and CDR2: LNHDA, SQIVND (reference sequence).

The chain employs TRBV12-3 or TRBV12-4 and TRBJ1-2; D not resolved. This CDR3 spans 13 amino acids. The ends were cut back, 6 bases at V and 4 bases at J, with 12 bases in the middle. CDR3 loop: CASRDTSPYGYTF. CDR3 sequence (DNA): TGTGCCAGCAGGGATACATCTCCCTATGGCTACACCTTC.